Each of the 2 T cell receptor beta chains below was sequenced from the same sample in a study of T-cell memory formation after mild COVID-19. TCRdb independently ran MiXCR on the 5' RACE reads; one entry per CDR3 protein. The table includes some 97,000 distinct CDR3 sequences, 11% detected once. Source material: PBMCs or a T cell subset sorted from them (not recorded which). These receptors were collected from a man between 18 and 29 years old who had mild COVID-19 (a few samples of this study predate the infection). Cell type and time point are not known.

This chain links TRBV4-1 with TRBJ2-1; perhaps TRBD2 as D (6 bases). V was pared by 1 base and J by 9 bases, with 13 bases between. The length of the CDR3 is 14 residues. Looked up from germline, CDR1 is MGHRA and CDR2 is YSYEKL. CDR3 loop: CASSQVGRGGEQFF. The CDR3 DNA reads TGCGCCAGCAGCCAAGTGGGTCGGGGAGGTGAGCAGTTCTTC.

The J gene is TRBJ2-2, the V gene TRBV4-1; D may be TRBD1 or TRBD2 (6 bases each). The CDR3 covers 16 residues. With 5 bases removed from V and 3 bases from J, the gap between germline ends came to 16 bases. CDR1 is MGHRA, CDR2 YSYEKL, per germline. CDR3 nucleotide sequence: TGCGCCAGCAGCATCCAGAGGGGGGCCTACACCGGGGAGCTGTTTTTT. This encodes CASSIQRGAYTGELFF.